This T cell receptor beta chain emerged from a study of beta chain features in type 1 diabetes. Overall study results and limits: Type 1 diabetes patients had moderately but significantly shorter TCRB CDR3s in all four CD4+ subsets. PCR, the amplification step, might favor shorter templates, equally in patients and controls.

As every portion of the isolated RNA was reverse transcribed, the sequencing read expressed TCRB transcripts. Sequencing was performed with immunoSEQ multiplex PCR; in TCRdb, only in-frame clones are kept and a portion is missing. Among 200,000 to 250,000 clones listed, roughly 11% were seen once. Looked up from germline, CDR1 is MNHNY and CDR2 is SVGAGI (reference sequence). V lost 5 bases and J lost 1; bases outside the gene matches: 6. There are 15 residues in the CDR3. Details on this clone: Antigen unknown.

The genes are TRBV6-6 and TRBJ2-3; 7 nucleotides agree with TRBD1. Sequenced input: central memory CD4+ T cells from blood. This clonotype was obtained from a young man in good health. Written as DNA, the CDR3 is TGTGCCAGCAGTCATGACAGGGACCGCACAGATACGCAGTATTTT. Its protein is CASSHDRDRTDTQYF.